A single sample is the source of the 28 T cell receptor delta chains below, sequenced in a study of γδ T cells in repeated Plasmodium falciparum infection (dated by TCRdb to about 2021). Vgamma9/Vdelta2+ and Vdelta2-negative gammadelta T cell populations were flow-sorted from peripheral blood mononuclear cells for bulk TCR repertoire analysis. The library relied on multiplex PCR. The sample was run on an Illumina MiSeq. TCRdb reran clone calling on the public reads with CATT; rows sharing one DNA sequence were then combined. In all, the sample holds under 65,000 delta-chain clones, and around 1.7% of those were seen once. The leading ten clones occupy 15% of the sample. Sequenced input: gamma-delta T cells from blood. These TCRs come from a pool of human donors (malaria-infected and uninfected, not separated).

This clone has at least ten counts. One end of the junction fails to match germline, which may point to a read error. The chain uses TRDV1 and TRDJ1; possible D gene TRDD2, 6 bases. Germline V gene sequence: CDR1 TSWWSYY, CDR2 QGS. CDR3 size: 12 residues. The CDR3 DNA reads as TGCTCTGCGGCCTTCCCTGACGATAAACTCATCTTT. Translated, it gives CSAAFPDDKLIF.

For this clone: A far larger clone is just one base off, so this is likely a read error. This sample includes further DNA sequences coding for the same CDR3. V and J are TRDV1 and TRDJ1; 13 bases align to TRDD3. The J gene, missing from TCRdb, was assigned here through DNA to germline matching. This CDR3 has 24 residues. The V gene's germline CDR1 is TSWWSYY and CDR2 QGS. The DNA for the CDR3 is TGTGCTCTCGGGGACGGCCTTCCTACGTTCTTTACTGGGGGATACGCGGACCCCACCGATAAACTCATCTTT. This gives the protein CALGDGLPTFFTGGYADPTDKLIF.

Concerning this clone itself: TCRdb shows a much larger clone's protein in place of this DNA's translation, and the two differ at residue 9, likely through a read error; the protein shown is translated from the DNA. The rearrangement uses TRDV1 and TRDJ1; D remains unclear. The J gene was missing in TCRdb and was found by matching the end of the DNA to germline. This CDR3 spans 14 amino acids. The ends were cut back, 4 bases at V and 4 bases at J, with 13 bases in the middle. Looked up from germline, CDR1 is TSWWSYY and CDR2 is QGS. CDR3 region: CALGAPKNIDKLIF. DNA of the CDR3: TGTGCTCTTGGGGCACCCAAAAACATCGATAAACTCATCTTT.

In the case of this clone: The mismatch at residues 3 and 8 between this DNA's translation and the TCRdb protein of a much larger clone likely reflects a read error; the protein shown is translated from the DNA. The rearrangement links TRDV1 to TRDJ1, with D maybe TRDD3 (5 bases). CDR3 length: 16 amino acids. Germline CDR1 reads TSWWSYY; CDR2 reads QGS. CDR3: CAIGELISQKEGKLIF. DNA for the CDR3: TGTGCTATTGGGGAACTTATCTCCCAAAAGGAGGGTAAACTCATCTTT.

Turning to this clone: The protein TCRdb gives is from a much larger clone and does not agree with this DNA's translation at residue 16, likely a read error; the protein shown here comes from the DNA. The chain combines TRDV1 with TRDJ1; perhaps TRDD3 as D (6 bases). CDR1 and CDR2 from the germline V gene are TSWWSYY and QGS. V gave up 1 base and J gave up 7 bases, with 31 bases separating them. The length of the CDR3 is 20 residues. The CDR3 region is CALGEPANVLHILGPVKLIF. CDR3 DNA: TGTGCTCTTGGGGAACCAGCTAACGTCCTCCACATACTGGGTCCCGTTAAACTCATCTTT.

As regards this clone: TCRdb pairs this DNA with a much larger clone's protein that differs at residue 19, likely a read error; the protein shown was translated from the DNA. The V gene is given as TRDV1, and no J gene call is available; the tabulated D call, TRDD3, remains unverified against the DNA. The germline V gene has CDR1 TSWWSYY and CDR2 QGS. The CDR3 extends over 21 amino acids. CDR3 nucleotides: TGTGCTCTTGGGGCCCATTCCTACGTTGGTGGGGGATACTCAGAAACCGATAAACCCATCTTT. Translation gives CALGAHSYVGGGYSETDKPIF.

Ten or more counts support this clone. For this DNA, TCRdb reports the protein of a much larger clone, which diverges at residue 17, most likely from a read error; the protein presented here is translated directly from the DNA. CDR3 loop: CAFADLSSPRWGIRTIHGSTYKLIF. DNA of the CDR3: TGTGCCTTTGCCGACCTTTCGTCCCCCCGATGGGGGATACGGACGATCCACGGATCTACCTATAAACTCATCTTT. The rearrangement uses TRDV3 and TRDJ1; 11 bases are a match to TRDD3. There are 25 residues in the CDR3. Germline CDR1 and CDR2: TVYSNPD and GDNSRS (reference sequence). V lost 2 bases and J lost 6; bases outside the gene matches: 41.

A word on this clone: A read error likely explains why the TCRdb protein, taken from a much larger clone, differs from this DNA's translation at residue 18; the protein shown is translated from the DNA. The chain carries TRDV1 and TRDJ1; the match to TRDD3 covers 7 bases. Germline loops: CDR1 TSWWSYY, CDR2 QGS. Germline trimming cut 2 bases from V and 4 bases from J; bases unmatched to any gene: 31. CDR3 size: 23 residues. CDR3 sequence (DNA): TGTGCTCTTGGGGAAACTTCGGTTCTAGGGAGACTGGGGATTACTACGTACATCGATAAACTCATCTTT. Translated, it gives CALGETSVLGRLGITTYIDKLIF.

This clone was counted ten times or more. The V and J genes are TRDV1 and TRDJ1, with D possibly matching TRDD3 (5 bases). The V gene lost 1 base and the J gene lost 2 bases, with 23 bases spanning the gap. The germline V gene has CDR1 TSWWSYY and CDR2 QGS. The CDR3 consists of 19 residues. The CDR3 loop is CALGERPGSAHHVTDKLIF. In DNA, the CDR3 is TGTGCTCTTGGGGAACGGCCTGGGTCGGCCCACCATGTAACCGATAAACTCATCTTT.

This clone has at least ten counts. The protein TCRdb gives is from a much larger clone and does not agree with this DNA's translation at residue 5, likely a read error; the protein shown here comes from the DNA. The chain has TRDV2 and TRDJ2; 8 nucleotides align to TRDD3. The junction had 2 bases not matched to a gene; V was cut back by 3 bases and J by 3 bases. Germline V gives CDR1 GEAIGNYY, CDR2 EKD. The CDR3 sequence is 14 residues long. The CDR3 region has the DNA TGTGCCTGTGACGCCTGGGGGATGACAGCACAACTCTTCTTT. It encodes CACDAWGMTAQLFF.

In its sample, this clone was seen a few times. The protein in TCRdb stems from a much larger clone and differs at residue 7 from this DNA's translation, likely a read error; here the protein is translated from the DNA. This rearrangement joins TRDV1 to TRDJ1; D gene ambiguous. The J gene, absent from TCRdb, was called here by matching the DNA to germline. Germline lookup yields CDR1 TSWWSYY and CDR2 QGS. Between the trimmed V and J ends, which lost 7 bases and 1 base, there was a span of 13 bases. This CDR3 spans 14 amino acids. The CDR3: CALVISAFTDKLIF. CDR3 DNA: TGTGCTCTTGTGATTTCCGCCTTCACCGATAAACTCATCTTT.

This clone was counted only a few times. A read error is likely here: a far larger clone is one base away. Other DNA sequences in this sample translate to the same CDR3. The genes are TRDV1 and TRDJ1; 10 nucleotides line up with TRDD3. The J gene was missing in TCRdb and was found by matching the end of the DNA to germline. Germline V gene lookup returns CDR1 TSWWSYY and CDR2 QGS. This CDR3 region has 20 residues. The CDR3 here is CALGDESLTGDTRSTDKLIF. Written as DNA, the CDR3 is TGTGCCCTTGGGGATGAGTCACTTACGGGGGATACGCGTAGCACCGATAAACTCATCTTT.

This clone was observed at least ten times. The mismatch at residue 13 between this DNA's translation and the TCRdb protein of a much larger clone likely reflects a read error; the protein shown is translated from the DNA. The chain uses TRDV1 and TRDJ1; 10 positions match TRDD3. Germline CDR1 and CDR2: TSWWSYY and QGS. Trimming took 2 bases from V and 3 from J; bases not matched to a gene: 12. The CDR3 sequence is 18 residues long. In DNA, the CDR3 is TGTGCTCTTGGGGAAGGCCTTGTTGGGGGATACATGGCCGATAAACTCATCTTT. This sequence encodes CALGEGLVGGYMADKLIF.

This clone was counted only a few times. The mismatch at residue 6 between this DNA's translation and the TCRdb protein of a much larger clone likely reflects a read error; the protein shown is translated from the DNA. The chain combines TRDV1 with TRDJ1; 8 positions agree with TRDD3. Assignment of the J gene here rests on matching the DNA to germline, because TCRdb gives none. Per the germline V gene, CDR1 is TSWWSYY and CDR2 is QGS. J gave up 4 bases and V 2 bases, and 24 bases lay outside the gene matches. The CDR3 spans 21 residues. The CDR3 DNA sequence: TGTGCTCTTGGGGAATTACTGTCCTACGGGCCCCTCTGGGGGAGATTCGATAAACTCATCTTT. Protein sequence: CALGELLSYGPLWGRFDKLIF.

This clone was seen a handful of times. A single base is all that separates this from a far larger clone, so a read error is likely. The sample has other DNA sequences that encode this CDR3 too. The V gene is TRDV1, the J gene TRDJ1; the match to TRDD3 covers 7 bases. V was pared by 0 bases and J by 0 bases, with 16 bases of the junction left unmatched. Germline values: CDR1 TSWWSYY, CDR2 QGS. CDR3 length: 20 amino acids. For the CDR3, the DNA is TGTGCTCTTGGGGAACTCTGCGAGTCCCCTGGGGGGCCGTACACCGATAAACTCATCTTT. It codes for CALGELCESPGGPYTDKLIF.

In this sample, this clone turned up many times. TCRdb shows a much larger clone's protein in place of this DNA's translation, and the two differ at residue 14, likely through a read error; the protein shown is translated from the DNA. The rearrangement joins TRDV2 to TRDJ1; 7 bases align to TRDD3. This CDR3 region has 16 residues. CDR1 and CDR2 (germline): GEAIGNYY, EKD. DNA of the CDR3: TGTGCCTGTGAACCTGCGGCCAAATGGGGGAGAGATAAACCCATCTTT. It translates to CACEPAAKWGRDKPIF.

This clone was seen a few times. TCRdb attributes to this sequence the protein of a much larger clone, which differs from the DNA translation at residue 6; a read error is likely, and the protein displayed is translated from the DNA. The chain recombines TRDV1 with TRDJ1, with D uncertain. TCRdb does not report a J gene; here it was assigned by matching the DNA to germline references. V was trimmed by 2 bases and J by 10 bases, leaving 44 bases between them. The CDR3 runs to 23 residues. CDR1 TSWWSYY and CDR2 QGS come from the germline V gene. CDR3 residues: CALGESHSSWRWTSALSTGRLIF. The CDR3, as DNA: TGTGCTCTTGGGGAAAGCCATAGCTCCTGGCGGTGGACGAGCGCTCTTTCGACCGGACGACTCATCTTT.

This clone came up many times. The protein TCRdb lists belongs to a much larger clone and differs from this DNA's translation at residue 11, which points to a read error; the protein shown is made from the DNA. The chain has TRDV1 and TRDJ1, with 7 bases lining up with TRDD3. The CDR3 has 25 amino acids. The V gene end was trimmed by 3 bases and the J gene end by 3 bases; junction bases not matched to a gene: 37. CDR1 and CDR2 (germline): TSWWSYY, QGS. The CDR3 sequence: CALGDRGVWSSPLGQGVPRADKLIF. For the CDR3, the DNA is TGTGCTCTTGGGGACAGAGGAGTTTGGTCCTCCCCACTGGGGCAAGGGGTTCCACGCGCCGATAAACTCATCTTT.

This clone was detected only a few times. A read error likely explains why the TCRdb protein, taken from a much larger clone, differs from this DNA's translation at residue 18; the protein shown is translated from the DNA. The CDR3 DNA reads TGTGCTCTTGGAAACGGGATCCCTACTGGGGGATACGAGTGGTTCCGCACCAATAAACTCATCTTT. Protein sequence: CALGNGIPTGGYEWFRTNKLIF. The rearrangement links TRDV1 to TRDJ1; 13 bases match TRDD3. As TCRdb names no J gene, one was assigned here on the basis of a DNA match to germline. Per the germline V gene, CDR1 is TSWWSYY and CDR2 is QGS. The CDR3 is made up of 22 amino acids.

This clone was detected ten times or more. This likely reflects a read error, since a far larger clone is one base away. The same CDR3 also results from other DNA sequences found in this sample. The chain uses TRDV1 and TRDJ1; D is perhaps TRDD3 (5 bases). The length of the CDR3 is 16 residues. The germline V gene has CDR1 TSWWSYY and CDR2 QGS. The CDR3 region is CALGIEQPAYTDKLIF. CDR3 nucleotide sequence: TGTGCCCTTGGGATCGAACAGCCCGCATACACCGATAAACTCATCTTT.

Many counts were recorded for this clone. The chain has TRDV1 and TRDJ1; 7 nucleotides agree with TRDD3. CDR1 TSWWSYY and CDR2 QGS come from the germline V gene. The ends lost 7 bases at V and 0 bases at J; junction bases unmatched: 17. CDR3 length: 18 amino acids. DNA for the CDR3: TGTGCTCTTGACCTGATAATCATGGGGGGATTGTACACCGATAAACTCATCTTT. It encodes CALDLIIMGGLYTDKLIF.

This clone was detected only a few times. The TCRdb protein comes from a much larger clone and disagrees with this DNA's translation at residue 11, likely due to a read error; the protein given here is derived from the DNA. The V gene is TRAV38-2/DV8, the J gene TRDJ1; TRDD2 aligns across 8 bases. The J gene was missing in TCRdb and was found by matching the end of the DNA to germline. J gave up 0 bases and V 2 bases, and 21 bases lay outside the gene matches. The CDR3 loop spans 21 amino acids. Looked up from germline, CDR1 is TSESDYY and CDR2 is QEAYKQQN. DNA of the CDR3: TGTGCTTATAGGAGGGTCTTCCTACGGGGTGAGGGACCCTACTACACCGATAAACTCATCTTT. Its protein product is CAYRRVFLRGEGPYYTDKLIF.

Details on this clone: Translating this DNA gives a protein that differs at residue 21 from the TCRdb one, which belongs to a much larger clone; a read error is likely, and the protein shown is this translation. The V gene is TRDV1; the J gene was not called; the table's D call TRDD3 went unverified against the DNA. Germline CDR1 reads TSWWSYY; CDR2 reads QGS. The CDR3 totals 22 residues. In nucleotides, the CDR3 is TGTGCTCTGGGATACTGTCCCCACTGGGGGAACCCAACCCCCCCATTGACCGATAAACTCACCTTT. It yields the protein CALGYCPHWGNPTPPLTDKLTF.

This clone was found many times. This sample also contains other DNA sequences that code for the same CDR3. This chain connects TRDV1 to TRDJ2, with D possibly TRDD2 on 6 matching bases. The germline V gene encodes CDR1 TSWWSYY and CDR2 QGS. V gave up 0 bases and J gave up 0 bases, with 44 bases separating them. The CDR3 is made up of 28 amino acids. CDR3 DNA sequence: TGTGCTCTTGGGGAACTATTTTTGGCCTTCCCTCAACGGCGTACCTTAGTCCTCTCGATCGCTTTGACAGCACAACTCTTCTTT. Translating it yields CALGELFLAFPQRRTLVLSIALTAQLFF.

There are many counts of this clone. This DNA's translation and the protein TCRdb lists, from a much larger clone, do not match at residue 13, likely due to a read error; the protein shown is translated from the DNA. The V call is TRDV2, the J call TRDJ1, with TRDD3 matching 9 bases. This CDR3 comprises 17 residues. The germline CDR1 and CDR2 sequences are GEAIGNYY and EKD. The CDR3: CACDTLLGDPYTGKLIF. The CDR3 nucleotides are TGTGCCTGTGACACCTTACTGGGGGACCCATACACCGGTAAACTCATCTTT.

This chain links TRDV2 with TRDJ3, with 10 bases that match TRDD3. The J gene was not available in TCRdb and was assigned here by matching the DNA to germline segments. The length of the CDR3 is 21 residues. The V gene end was trimmed by 0 bases and the J gene end by 0 bases; junction bases not matched to a gene: 10. The germline CDR1 and CDR2 sequences are GEAIGNYY and EKD. The CDR3 DNA follows: TGTGCCTGTGACACCGTCCCTACTGGGGGATTGGTCTCCTGGGACACCCGACAGATGTTTTTC. Amino acids: CACDTVPTGGLVSWDTRQMFF.

This clone came up many times. TCRdb records a much larger clone's protein for this DNA, with a difference at residue 15 that likely arises from a read error; the protein given is the translation of the DNA. The chain has TRDV2 and TRDJ1; possibly TRDD3 for D (6 bases). V lost 1 base and J lost 3, with 29 bases in between. Germline V gives CDR1 GEAIGNYY, CDR2 EKD. This CDR3 spans 20 amino acids. CDR3 sequence: CACDTLRVLGGPVIPDKLIF. As DNA, the CDR3 is TGTGCCTGTGACACTCTTAGAGTACTGGGTGGGCCGGTCATCCCCGATAAACTCATCTTT.

Many counts were recorded for this clone. For this DNA, TCRdb reports the protein of a much larger clone, which diverges at residue 14, most likely from a read error; the protein presented here is translated directly from the DNA. V is TRDV2 and J is TRDJ3; weak D call: TRDD3 (5 bases). Germline V gives CDR1 GEAIGNYY, CDR2 EKD. This CDR3 spans 19 amino acids. Written as DNA, the CDR3 is TGTGCCTGTGACACCGCGGGGGGCCCAAGCTCCTGGGACGCCCGACAGATGTTTTTC. Protein sequence: CACDTAGGPSSWDARQMFF.